This entry lists 27 T cell receptor beta chains sequenced from one sample in a study of blood T cell repertoires in COVID-19. Produced via immunoSEQ multiplex PCR; TCRdb's table is partial and in-frame only. The sample yields about 180,000 clones, about 81% seen once. Sample: peripheral blood. Receptor source: a woman over 75 with COVID-19, enrolled during active disease.

Written as DNA, the CDR3 is TGTGCCAGCAGCAGGACAGGGTCCGGCGAGCAGTACTTC. Its translation: CASSRTGSGEQYF. The chain carries TRBV3-1 (or the pseudogene TRBV3-2) and TRBJ2-7, with TRBD1 matching over 8 bases. CDR3 size: 13 residues. The germline gives CDR1 LGHDT, CDR2 YNNKEL (reference sequence). Trimming at V came to 5 bases and at J to 6 bases, leaving 6 bases not matched to a gene.

This rearrangement joins TRBV13 to TRBJ1-6, with a weak D call TRBD1 (5 bases). This CDR3 is built from 15 residues. Trimming took 6 bases from V and 6 from J, leaving 15 bases between them. Germline lookup yields CDR1 PRHDT and CDR2 FYEKMQ (reference sequence). The CDR3 loop reads CASRSRGGANSPLHF. In DNA, the CDR3 is TGTGCCAGCAGATCCAGAGGAGGGGCTAATTCACCCCTCCACTTT.

The V gene is TRBV6-5, the J gene TRBJ1-2, with TRBD1 matching 7 bases. CDR1 and CDR2 (germline): MNHEY, SVGAGI. Trimming at V came to 5 bases and at J to 8 bases, leaving 11 bases not matched to a gene. The CDR3 contains 14 residues. The CDR3 DNA sequence: TGTGCCAGCAGTCCGAACAGGGGAGGTTGGGGCTACACCTTC. This gives the protein CASSPNRGGWGYTF.

This clone occurred a few times. This CDR3 reads CASSLLPGQGFMNTEAFF. CDR3 DNA: TGCGCCAGCAGCTTGCTTCCGGGACAGGGTTTCATGAACACTGAAGCTTTCTTT. V gene TRBV5-1 combines with J gene TRBJ1-1; 9 nucleotides line up with TRBD1. Germline V gives CDR1 SGHRS, CDR2 YFSETQ. CDR3 length equals 18 residues. The V gene end was trimmed by 1 base and the J gene end by 0 bases; junction bases not matched to a gene: 10.

V gene TRBV24-1 combines with J gene TRBJ1-2; 9 positions match TRBD1. The CDR3 runs to 14 residues. From germline, CDR1 is KGHDR and CDR2 SFDVKD. V lost 3 bases, J lost 7 bases, and 5 bases stayed unmatched. CDR3 coding DNA: TGTGCCACCAGTGATCCGAACAGGGGGCCTGGCTACACCTTC. Its protein is CATSDPNRGPGYTF.

The chain uses TRBV5-1 and TRBJ2-3; D is uncertain. Germline-derived CDR1 and CDR2 are SGHRS and YFSETQ. Trimming pared 1 base from V and 8 bases from J, leaving 11 bases between. The CDR3 runs 13 residues. The CDR3 reads CASSLNGDGTQYF. In DNA, the CDR3 is TGCGCCAGCAGCTTGAACGGAGACGGTACGCAGTATTTT.

The genes are TRBV9 and TRBJ2-1; 10 bases match TRBD2. Germline V gene sequence: CDR1 SGDLS, CDR2 YYNGEE. The V segment lost 1 base and the J segment 4 bases; nucleotides outside the gene matches: 5. CDR3 length: 16 amino acids. The CDR3 DNA is TGTGCCAGCAGCGTATTAGCGGGGGGCCGATACAATGAGCAGTTCTTC. Amino acids: CASSVLAGGRYNEQFF.

This clone has a handful of counts. This chain links TRBV6-1 with TRBJ2-5; the D gene is possibly TRBD2 (6 bases). The V and J ends lost 1 base and 5 bases respectively, with 23 bases between them. Germline lookup yields CDR1 MNHNS and CDR2 SASEGT. The CDR3 has 18 residues. CDR3 DNA: TGTGCCAGCAGTGAAGGATCTCTGTGGGGGGAAGGAGGGGAGACCCAGTACTTC. Protein sequence: CASSEGSLWGEGGETQYF.

The J gene is TRBJ1-6, the V gene TRBV15, with D unresolved. CDR1 is LNHNV, CDR2 YYDKDF, per germline (reference sequence). The CDR3 extends over 12 amino acids. The germline V and J ends were trimmed by 0 bases and 10 bases, with 4 bases remaining between them. CDR3 sequence reads: CATSRDRSPLHF. The DNA for the CDR3 is TGTGCCACCAGCAGAGATCGGTCACCCCTCCACTTT.

The chain carries TRBV6-5 and TRBJ2-5; the D gene is possibly TRBD2 (7 bases). V was cut by 6 bases and J by 7 bases, with 18 bases left in between. Germline values: CDR1 MNHEY, CDR2 SVGAGI. CDR3 length equals 14 residues. The CDR3: CASSRGAAKGTQYF. The CDR3 coding sequence is TGTGCCAGCAGCCGGGGGGCCGCTAAGGGGACCCAGTACTTC.

The chain is built from TRBV20-1 and TRBJ1-2; D not certain. Trimming shortened V by 5 bases and J by 4 bases, and 8 bases separated the two germline ends. The CDR3 is 11 residues long. Germline-derived CDR1 and CDR2 are DFQATT and SNEGSKA (reference sequence). The CDR3 DNA follows: TGCAGTGCTCGGGAGCTCTATGGCTACACCTTC. This encodes CSARELYGYTF.

The chain couples TRBV2 to TRBJ2-1, with D perhaps TRBD2 (7 bases). CDR3 length: 14 amino acids. Per germline, CDR1 SNHLY and CDR2 FYNNEI. The V end lost 8 bases, the J end lost 8 bases, and 19 bases lay between the germline ends. The CDR3 DNA reads as TGTGCCAGCGGGGGGGCAGGGACGTGGGATGAGCAGTTCTTC. This gives the protein CASGGAGTWDEQFF. The full variable domain, with the rest looked up from reference TRBV2 and TRBJ2-1, is EPEVTQTPSHQVTQMGQEVILRCVPISNHLYFYWYRQILGQKVEFLVSFYNNEISEKSEIFDDQFSVERPDGSNFTLKIRSTKLEDSAMYFCASGGAGTWDEQFFGPGTRLTVL.

The rearrangement links TRBV6-2 or TRBV6-3 to TRBJ1-5, with 7 bases aligning to TRBD1. The V gene end was trimmed by 4 bases and the J gene end by 1 base; junction bases not matched to a gene: 7. CDR3 length: 16 residues. Germline assignment: CDR1 MNHEY and CDR2 SVGEGT. The CDR3 DNA reads as TGTGCCAGCAGTTCAGCCGGGACAGTGAGCAATCAGCCCCAGCATTTT. It translates to CASSSAGTVSNQPQHF.

This chain uses TRBV2 with TRBJ2-2; 10 bases map to TRBD1. The V and J ends lost 6 bases and 4 bases, in that order; junction bases with no gene match: 11. Germline CDR1 and CDR2: SNHLY and FYNNEI. The CDR3 contains 17 residues. The DNA of the CDR3 is TGTGCCAGCAGCAGACAGGGGGCTTCCGTGGGCACCGGGGAGCTGTTTTTT. Translation: CASSRQGASVGTGELFF.

This chain links TRBV3-1 (or the pseudogene TRBV3-2) with TRBJ2-3, with 8 bases aligning to TRBD2. CDR1 and CDR2 (germline): LGHDT, YNNKEL (reference sequence). Losses at the gene ends were 0 bases for V and 1 base for J; bases not matched to a gene: 6. The CDR3 contains 17 residues. The CDR3 DNA reads as TGTGCCAGCAGCCAAGACCCTAGCGGGTCGGGCACAGATACGCAGTATTTT. Translation: CASSQDPSGSGTDTQYF.

This chain joins TRBV7-3 and TRBJ1-1; D perhaps matches TRBD1 (5 bases). The CDR3 is made up of 14 amino acids. Germline CDR1 and CDR2: SGHTA and FQGTGA. Trimming pared 1 base from V and 5 bases from J, leaving 11 bases between. The chain's CDR3 is CASSLSPPGTEAFF. CDR3 nucleotides: TGTGCCAGCAGCTTAAGCCCCCCAGGGACTGAAGCTTTCTTT.

V gene TRBV7-9 combines with J gene TRBJ2-1; 9 bases agree with TRBD2. Germline CDR1 and CDR2: SEHNR and FQNEAQ (reference sequence). The V and J ends lost 6 bases and 3 bases, in that order; junction bases with no gene match: 3. This CDR3 is built from 14 residues. Written as DNA, the CDR3 is TGTGCCAGCAGTAGCGGGAGTGGCTACAATGAGCAGTTCTTC. Translating gives CASSSGSGYNEQFF. The complete variable domain, with remaining parts taken from reference TRBV7-9 and TRBJ2-1, reads DTGVSQNPRHKITKRGQNVTFRCDPISEHNRLYWYRQTLGQGPEFLTYFQNEAQLEKSRLLSDRFSAERPKGSFSTLEIQRTEQGDSAMYLCASSSGSGYNEQFFGPGTRLTVL.

This chain connects TRBV15 to TRBJ1-3; no clear D. The germline V gene encodes CDR1 LNHNV and CDR2 YYDKDF (reference sequence). V was shortened by 8 bases and J by 0 bases, with 17 bases between the two germline ends. The CDR3 length is 16 residues. CDR3 in DNA: TGTGCCACCGAGGGCGGAGGACCCCTCTCTGGAAACACCATATATTTT. Its protein product is CATEGGGPLSGNTIYF.

The V and J genes are TRBV9 and TRBJ1-1, with no clear D. Trimming cost V 2 bases and J 7 bases, with 12 bases left between them. CDR3 length equals 13 residues. The germline V gene encodes CDR1 SGDLS and CDR2 YYNGEE. The CDR3 protein is CASSVPPYREAFF. The CDR3 DNA follows: TGTGCCAGCAGCGTCCCCCCCTACCGTGAAGCTTTCTTT.

The chain recombines TRBV28 with TRBJ2-1, with 11 bases aligning to TRBD2. The ends lost 3 bases at V and 6 bases at J; junction bases unmatched: 7. The CDR3 sequence is 16 residues long. Germline-derived CDR1 and CDR2 are MDHEN and SYDVKM. In DNA, the CDR3 is TGTGCCAGCAGTTTGGTAGCGGGAGGGCCGTTCAATGAGCAGTTCTTC. Encoded protein: CASSLVAGGPFNEQFF. The entire variable domain, with the rest obtained from reference TRBV28 and TRBJ2-1, is as follows: DVKVTQSSRYLVKRTGEKVFLECVQDMDHENMFWYRQDPGLGLRLIYFSYDVKMKEKGDIPEGYSVSREKKERFSLILESASTNQTSMYLCASSLVAGGPFNEQFFGPGTRLTVL.

The chain joins TRBV5-4 to TRBJ2-7, with a possible D match to TRBD2 (5 bases). The V gene lost 2 bases and the J gene lost 1 base, with 13 bases spanning the gap. Germline CDR1 is SGHNT and CDR2 is YYREEE (reference sequence). The CDR3 runs 15 residues. The chain's CDR3 is CASSLKGVLSYEQYF. The CDR3 nucleotides read TGTGCCAGCAGCTTAAAGGGAGTCCTATCCTACGAGCAGTACTTC.

V gene TRBV25-1 combines with J gene TRBJ1-2; the match to TRBD1 covers 7 bases. The V gene's germline CDR1 is MGHDK and CDR2 SYGVNS. V trimming: 4 bases; J trimming: 2 bases; junction bases outside the gene matches: 1. CDR3 length equals 13 residues. The CDR3: CASSVTGNYGYTF. DNA of the CDR3: TGTGCCAGCAGTGTGACAGGGAACTATGGCTACACCTTC.

The chain recombines TRBV11-2 with TRBJ2-1; D is ambiguous. V was shortened by 3 bases and J by 4 bases, with 19 bases between the two germline ends. Germline assignment: CDR1 SGHAT and CDR2 FQNNGV. This CDR3 is 17 amino acids long. In DNA form, the CDR3 reads TGTGCCAGCAGCTTGCTTAGGTCAGGAAAGATTTACAATGAGCAGTTCTTC. Translating gives CASSLLRSGKIYNEQFF.

This clone has a handful of counts. The rearrangement uses TRBV27 and TRBJ2-7; 10 bases agree with TRBD2. The junction had 4 bases not matched to a gene; V was cut back by 4 bases and J by 7 bases. The CDR3 is 13 residues long. CDR1 MNHEY and CDR2 SMNVEV come from the germline V gene (reference sequence). The CDR3 loop reads CASSWTSGQEQYF. The CDR3 DNA follows: TGTGCCAGCAGTTGGACTAGCGGACAGGAGCAGTACTTC.

In this sample, this clone turned up many times. The V call is TRBV5-6, the J call TRBJ1-5; D unclear. Trimming pared 2 bases from V and 3 bases from J, leaving 9 bases between. Per the germline V gene, CDR1 is SGHDT and CDR2 is YYEEEE. The CDR3 spans 14 residues. The CDR3 here is CASSFHGFNQPQHF. Written as DNA, the CDR3 is TGTGCCAGCAGCTTTCACGGGTTCAATCAGCCCCAGCATTTT.

V usage is TRBV20-1 and J usage is TRBJ2-3; D call uncertain. CDR1 and CDR2 (germline): DFQATT, SNEGSKA (reference sequence). Trimming cost V 6 bases and J 0 bases, with 4 bases left between them. The CDR3 covers 11 residues. CDR3 sequence reads: CSATSTDTQYF. CDR3 DNA: TGCAGTGCCACTAGCACAGATACGCAGTATTTT.

The chain combines TRBV18 with TRBJ1-5, with D unresolved. The CDR3 sequence is 15 residues long. Per germline, CDR1 KGHSH and CDR2 LQKENI. The ends were cut back, 3 bases at V and 3 bases at J, with 12 bases in the middle. The DNA for the CDR3 is TGTGCCAGCTCACCTAGTGGGCAGCACAATCAGCCCCAGCATTTT. It yields the protein CASSPSGQHNQPQHF. The full variable domain, its missing parts supplied by reference TRBV18 and TRBJ1-5, is NAGVMQNPRHLVRRRGQEARLRCSPMKGHSHVYWYRQLPEEGLKFMVYLQKENIIDESGMPKERFSAEFPKEGPSILRIQQVVRGDSAAYFCASSPSGQHNQPQHFGDGTRLSIL.